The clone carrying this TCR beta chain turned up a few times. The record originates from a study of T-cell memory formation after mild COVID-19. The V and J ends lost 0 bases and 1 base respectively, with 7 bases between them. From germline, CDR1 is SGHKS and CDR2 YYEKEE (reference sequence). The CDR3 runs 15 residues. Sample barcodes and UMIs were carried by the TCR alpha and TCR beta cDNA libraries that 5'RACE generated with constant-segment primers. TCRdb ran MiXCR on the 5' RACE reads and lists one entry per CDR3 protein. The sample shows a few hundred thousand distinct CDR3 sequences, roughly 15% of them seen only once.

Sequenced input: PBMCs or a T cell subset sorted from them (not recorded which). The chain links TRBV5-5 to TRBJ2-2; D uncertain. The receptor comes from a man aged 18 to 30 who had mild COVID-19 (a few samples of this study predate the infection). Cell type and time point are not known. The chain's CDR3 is CASSLVQKNTGELFF. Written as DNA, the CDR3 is TGTGCCAGCAGCTTGGTACAAAAGAACACCGGGGAGCTGTTTTTT.